One and the same sample provided the 11 T cell receptor beta chains below, sequenced in a study of T-cell memory formation after mild COVID-19. TCRdb called the 5' RACE reads again in MiXCR, with one record for every CDR3 protein. The repertoire consists of a few hundred thousand distinct CDR3 sequences, with approximately 22% occurring once and the leading ten covering roughly a fifth. The sequenced material came from PBMCs or a T cell subset sorted from them (not recorded which). The receptors were gathered from a man aged 18 to 35 who had mild COVID-19 (a few samples of this study predate the infection). Cell type and time point are not known.

The J gene is TRBJ2-7, the V gene TRBV7-8; 7 nucleotides align to TRBD2. The V gene's germline CDR1 is SGHVS and CDR2 FQNEAQ. The CDR3 totals 12 residues. For the CDR3, the DNA is TGTGCCAGCAGGTTAGTGGGAGGGGAGCAGTACGTC. Its protein product is CASRLVGGEQYV.

Only a few counts were recorded for this clonotype. The chain joins TRBV6-1 to TRBJ2-3; 10 bases match TRBD1. Germline loops: CDR1 MNHNS, CDR2 SASEGT. The J segment lost 10 bases and the V segment lost 1 base, leaving 5 bases of the junction unmatched. This CDR3 comprises 14 residues. The CDR3 loop is CASSEGTGGISQYF. The CDR3 nucleotides are TGTGCCAGCAGTGAAGGGACAGGGGGGATCTCGCAGTATTTT.

Concerning this clonotype: An end of the junction does not agree with germline; a read error may underlie this. The genes are TRBV7-7 and TRBJ1-1; the match to TRBD1 covers 7 bases. The CDR3 spans 13 residues. Germline loops: CDR1 SSHAT, CDR2 FNYEAQ (reference sequence). The CDR3 nucleotides are TGTGCTAGCAGTCAGGACAGGTCCACTGAAGCTTTCTTT. This encodes CASSQDRSTEAFF.

This chain connects TRBV29-1 to TRBJ2-1; unclear D gene. The CDR3 runs 12 residues. Trimming cost V 5 bases and J 7 bases, with 12 bases left between them. The V gene's germline CDR1 is SQVTM and CDR2 ANQGSEA. This CDR3 is CSVQAVKNEQFF. CDR3 DNA sequence: TGCAGCGTTCAGGCAGTAAAGAATGAGCAGTTCTTC.

This clonotype was counted only a few times. J is TRBJ2-1 and V is TRBV5-1; perhaps TRBD2 as D (6 bases). The germline V and J ends were trimmed by 0 bases and 7 bases, with 11 bases remaining between them. Germline CDR1 SGHRS, CDR2 YFSETQ. This CDR3 comprises 14 residues. For the CDR3, the DNA is TGCGCCAGCAGCTTGGAGGGAGGTTCGAATGAGCAGTTCTTC. Translating gives CASSLEGGSNEQFF.

The chain has TRBV19 and TRBJ1-2; 7 nucleotides line up with TRBD1. The germline V gene encodes CDR1 LNHDA and CDR2 SQIVND (reference sequence). There are 13 residues in the CDR3. With 6 bases clipped from V and 4 bases from J, the junction kept 5 bases outside the gene matches. CDR3 region: CASRRDSIYGYTF. CDR3 DNA sequence: TGTGCCAGTAGAAGGGACAGCATCTATGGCTACACCTTC. Supplemented by reference TRBV19 and TRBJ1-2, the full variable domain reads DGGITQSPKYLFRKEGQNVTLSCEQNLNHDAMYWYRQDPGQGLRLIYYSQIVNDFQKGDIAEGYSVSREKKESFPLTVTSAQKNPTAFYLCASRRDSIYGYTFGSGTRLTVV.

This clonotype came up many times. The V call is TRBV5-1, the J call TRBJ1-1; 7 bases map to TRBD1. V dropped 0 bases and J dropped 6; count of bases not matched to a gene: 5. The germline gives CDR1 SGHRS, CDR2 YFSETQ. The CDR3 contains 14 residues. In DNA form, the CDR3 reads TGCGCCAGCAGCTTGGAGGGGGCGGCGGCTGAAGCTTTCTTT. Its protein product is CASSLEGAAAEAFF.

The table lists this clonotype with a few counts. The chain employs TRBV28 and TRBJ2-7; D not certain. V lost 5 bases and J 5 bases, leaving 7 bases between the germline ends. The germline V gene encodes CDR1 MDHEN and CDR2 SYDVKM. CDR3 length equals 11 residues. CDR3 in amino acids: CASSTVDEQYV. CDR3 nucleotide sequence: TGTGCCAGCAGTACAGTCGACGAGCAGTACGTC.

The J gene is TRBJ2-5, the V gene TRBV6-2 or TRBV6-3; TRBD1 aligns across 9 bases. The J segment lost 2 bases and the V segment lost 6 bases, leaving 10 bases of the junction unmatched. This CDR3 contains 16 residues. Looked up from germline, CDR1 is MNHEY and CDR2 is SVGEGT. The CDR3 reads CASSPGSGTGQETQYF. DNA for the CDR3: TGTGCCAGCAGCCCCGGGTCGGGGACAGGGCAAGAGACCCAGTACTTC.

In this sample, this clonotype turned up a few times. This chain connects TRBV20-1 to TRBJ2-3; TRBD2 aligns across 8 bases. The CDR3 has 16 residues. V lost 3 bases to trimming and J lost 2 bases; unmatched junction nucleotides: 10. Germline V gene data show CDR1 as DFQATT and CDR2 as SNEGSKA (reference sequence). CDR3 amino acids: CSASVWAGGITDTQYF. The CDR3 nucleotides read TGCAGTGCTAGTGTATGGGCGGGGGGAATCACAGATACGCAGTATTTT.

This chain links TRBV10-2 with TRBJ2-5; 11 positions match TRBD2. Germline V gene sequence: CDR1 WSHSY, CDR2 SAAADI. CDR3 length: 17 amino acids. The V segment lost 1 base and the J segment 3 bases; nucleotides outside the gene matches: 7. CDR3 nucleotides: TGCGCCAGCAGTGAGTGGCTAGCGGGGGGCCGAGAAGAGACCCAGTACTTC. Translation: CASSEWLAGGREETQYF.